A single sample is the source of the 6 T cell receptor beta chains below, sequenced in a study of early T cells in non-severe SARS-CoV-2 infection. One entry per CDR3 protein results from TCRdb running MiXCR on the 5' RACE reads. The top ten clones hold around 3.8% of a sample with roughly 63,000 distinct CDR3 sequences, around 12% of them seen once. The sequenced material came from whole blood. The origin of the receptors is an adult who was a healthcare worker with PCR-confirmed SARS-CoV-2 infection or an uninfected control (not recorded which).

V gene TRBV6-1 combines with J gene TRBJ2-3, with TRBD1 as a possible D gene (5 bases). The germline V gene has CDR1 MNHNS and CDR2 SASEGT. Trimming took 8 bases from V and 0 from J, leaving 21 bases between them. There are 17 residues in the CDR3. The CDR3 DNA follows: TGTGCCAGCCGAGCTGTGACAGCTAATCCTAGCACAGATACGCAGTATTTT. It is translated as CASRAVTANPSTDTQYF.

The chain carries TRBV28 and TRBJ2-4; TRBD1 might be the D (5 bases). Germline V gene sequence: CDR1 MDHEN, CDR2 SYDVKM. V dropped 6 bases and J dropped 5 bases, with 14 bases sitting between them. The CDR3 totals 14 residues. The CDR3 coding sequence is TGTGCCAGCAGGGCCCCGGCAGGGCAAAACATTCAGTACTTC. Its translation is CASRAPAGQNIQYF.

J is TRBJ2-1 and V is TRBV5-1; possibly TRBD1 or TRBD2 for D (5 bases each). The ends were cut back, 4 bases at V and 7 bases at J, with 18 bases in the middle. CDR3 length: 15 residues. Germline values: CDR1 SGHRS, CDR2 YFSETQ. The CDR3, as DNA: TGCGCCAGCAGCCGCGGACTGACTACAGGAAATGAGCAGTTCTTC. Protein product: CASSRGLTTGNEQFF.

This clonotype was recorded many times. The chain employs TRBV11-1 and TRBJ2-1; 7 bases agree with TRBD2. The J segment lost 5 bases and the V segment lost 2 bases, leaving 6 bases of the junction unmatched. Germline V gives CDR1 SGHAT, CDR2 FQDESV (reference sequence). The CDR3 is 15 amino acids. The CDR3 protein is CASSLNERGNNEQFF. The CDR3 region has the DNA TGTGCCAGCAGCTTAAACGAGCGGGGAAACAATGAGCAGTTCTTC.

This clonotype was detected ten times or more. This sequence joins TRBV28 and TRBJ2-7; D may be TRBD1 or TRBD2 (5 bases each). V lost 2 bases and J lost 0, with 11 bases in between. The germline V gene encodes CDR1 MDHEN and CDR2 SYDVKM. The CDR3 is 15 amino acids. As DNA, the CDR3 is TGTGCCAGCAGTTTAGCCGGGACGGTCTCCTACGAGCAGTACTTC. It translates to CASSLAGTVSYEQYF.

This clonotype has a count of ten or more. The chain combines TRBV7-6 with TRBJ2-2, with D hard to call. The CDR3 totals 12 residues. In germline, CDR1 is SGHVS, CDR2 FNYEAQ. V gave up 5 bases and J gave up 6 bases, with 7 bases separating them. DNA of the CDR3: TGTGCCAGCAGCATAAACTCCGGGGAGCTGTTTTTT. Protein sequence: CASSINSGELFF.